A single sample is the source of the 18 T cell receptor beta chains below, sequenced in a study of OX40 agonist ivuxolimab in advanced cancers. Generated by immunoSEQ multiplex PCR, the TCRdb table keeps only in-frame clones and is missing some. The repertoire holds tens of thousands of clones, with over 75% as singletons. Sample: CD4+ or CD8+ T cells sorted from blood, taken in a trial of the OX40 agonist ivuxolimab. The source is an adult with an advanced solid tumor such as melanoma, head and neck, liver or kidney cancer.

The chain combines TRBV30 with TRBJ2-3; 7 bases fit TRBD2. CDR3 length: 14 amino acids. In germline, CDR1 is GTSNPN, CDR2 SVGIG (reference sequence). Written as DNA, the CDR3 is TGTGCTACTGGGCCTATCGGGAGGACAGATACGCAGTATTTT. It specifies CATGPIGRTDTQYF.

The chain combines TRBV28 with TRBJ1-2, with 8 nucleotides matching TRBD1. With 1 base clipped from V and 4 bases from J, the junction kept 2 bases outside the gene matches. This CDR3 region has 14 residues. Looked up from germline, CDR1 is MDHEN and CDR2 is SYDVKM. The chain's CDR3 is CASSLSTGVYGYTF. CDR3 nucleotides: TGTGCCAGCAGTTTATCGACAGGGGTCTATGGCTACACCTTC.

CDR3 DNA: TGTGCCAGCAGCCCCCAAAACGGCGCCTACGAGCAGTACTTC. Its translation is CASSPQNGAYEQYF. This sequence joins TRBV11-3 and TRBJ2-7; D is unresolved. Germline CDR1 is SGHNT and CDR2 is YENEEA. The CDR3 length is 14 residues. V lost 5 bases, J lost 2 bases, and 13 bases lay in between. Drawing the rest from reference TRBV11-3 and TRBJ2-7, the complete variable domain is EAGVVQSPRYKIIEKKQPVAFWCNPISGHNTLYWYLQNLGQGPELLIRYENEEAVDDSQLPKDRFSAERLKGVDSTLKIQPAELGDSAVYLCASSPQNGAYEQYFGPGTRLTVT.

The CDR3 bases are TGTGCCAGCAGCTACGCCCCCAATCAGCCCCAGCATTTT. This gives the protein CASSYAPNQPQHF. The chain is built from TRBV7-3 and TRBJ1-5; no clear D. V dropped 4 bases and J dropped 3 bases, with 7 bases sitting between them. The CDR3 runs 13 residues. CDR1 and CDR2 from the germline V gene are SGHTA and FQGTGA.

The rearrangement joins TRBV4-1 to TRBJ1-4; D not certain. The V gene lost 5 bases and the J gene lost 3 bases, with 16 bases spanning the gap. The CDR3 consists of 16 residues. Germline CDR1 and CDR2: MGHRA and YSYEKL. The CDR3 DNA follows: TGCGCCAGCAGCTTTAAATCTAACGCACCTAATGAAAAACTGTTTTTT. Protein product: CASSFKSNAPNEKLFF.

This chain joins TRBV5-8 and TRBJ1-2, with TRBD1 identical over 10 bases. V dropped 4 bases and J dropped 1; count of bases not matched to a gene: 7. The CDR3 totals 16 residues. Germline V gene lookup returns CDR1 SGHTS and CDR2 YDEGEE. Here the CDR3 DNA reads TGTGCCAGCAGCCCGGGGGACAGGGGACGTAACTATGGCTACACCTTC. It specifies CASSPGDRGRNYGYTF.

This chain links TRBV15 with TRBJ1-1; the D is unclear. CDR3 size: 14 residues. Looked up from germline, CDR1 is LNHNV and CDR2 is YYDKDF (reference sequence). The ends were cut back, 0 bases at V and 0 bases at J, with 5 bases in the middle. CDR3 in DNA: TGTGCCACCAGCAGAGACAGTATGAACACTGAAGCTTTCTTT. Amino acids: CATSRDSMNTEAFF.

The rearrangement links TRBV7-9 to TRBJ2-3; 10 bases agree with TRBD2. The J segment lost 2 bases and the V segment lost 3 bases, leaving 2 bases of the junction unmatched. The CDR3 has 15 residues. CDR1 SEHNR and CDR2 FQNEAQ come from the germline V gene (reference sequence). This CDR3 reads CASSLTSGYTDTQYF. CDR3 bases: TGTGCCAGCAGCTTGACTAGCGGGTACACAGATACGCAGTATTTT.

The J gene is TRBJ2-7, the V gene TRBV7-9, with 11 bases fitting TRBD2. The CDR3 sequence is 15 residues long. Losses at the gene ends were 1 base for V and 4 bases for J; bases not matched to a gene: 3. Germline V CDR1 and CDR2: SEHNR, FQNEAQ (reference sequence). CDR3 sequence (DNA): TGTGCCAGCAGCTTAGGGGCTAGCGGGAGGTACGAGCAGTACTTC. Amino acids: CASSLGASGRYEQYF.

V is TRBV27 and J is TRBJ2-5; 10 bases map to TRBD2. Germline CDR1 and CDR2: MNHEY and SMNVEV (reference sequence). V shed 4 bases, J shed 5 bases, and the junction held 10 bases outside the gene matches. This CDR3 region has 16 residues. CDR3 sequence: CASSSQLAGTVETQYF. The CDR3 DNA sequence: TGTGCCAGCAGTTCTCAACTAGCGGGAACGGTCGAGACCCAGTACTTC.

CDR3 coding DNA: TGTGCCAGCAGTTCCCACGGGTCGAGCGGAGAGACCCAGTACTTC. The encoded protein is CASSSHGSSGETQYF. V is TRBV28 and J is TRBJ2-5; tentative D call: TRBD2 (5 bases). This CDR3 is 15 amino acids long. Per the germline V gene, CDR1 is MDHEN and CDR2 is SYDVKM. Trimming removed 4 bases from V and 4 bases from J, with 16 bases in between.

The rearrangement joins TRBV19 to TRBJ1-2, with a weak D call TRBD1 (6 bases). With 6 bases removed from V and 4 bases from J, the gap between germline ends came to 12 bases. CDR1 LNHDA and CDR2 SQIVND come from the germline V gene (reference sequence). This CDR3 contains 13 residues. The CDR3 region has the DNA TGTGCCAGTAGCGACAGGAGCATCTATGGCTACACCTTC. Its translation: CASSDRSIYGYTF.

CDR3 sequence: CASSAGTDTQYF. The CDR3 bases are TGTGCCAGCAGTGCGGGAACAGATACGCAGTATTTT. The chain links TRBV6-6 to TRBJ2-3, with TRBD2 as a possible D gene (6 bases). V lost 5 bases to trimming and J lost 3 bases, with 6 bases between them. The germline gives CDR1 MNHNY, CDR2 SVGAGI (reference sequence). CDR3 length: 12 amino acids.

The chain is built from TRBV6-1 and TRBJ1-1; D is uncertain. This CDR3 comprises 14 residues. Deletions cut 5 bases from V and 3 bases from J, with 13 bases between. Germline values: CDR1 MNHNS, CDR2 SASEGT. The CDR3 protein is CASSWAGRDTEAFF. CDR3 in DNA: TGTGCCAGCAGTTGGGCAGGCCGGGACACTGAAGCTTTCTTT.

The CDR3 DNA follows: TGTGCTAGTGGTTTGAGTAGGGGGGGAGATACGCAGTATTTT. This translates into CASGLSRGGDTQYF. The chain links TRBV12-5 to TRBJ2-3; D is possibly TRBD2 (7 bases). The V gene's germline CDR1 is LGHNT and CDR2 FRNRAP. V shed 2 bases and J shed 5 bases, with 11 bases lying between them. The CDR3 is 14 residues long.

V usage is TRBV10-3 and J usage is TRBJ2-1, with 9 bases fitting TRBD2. CDR3 length equals 16 residues. Germline CDR1 is ENHRY and CDR2 is SYGVKD. V gave up 6 bases and J gave up 0 bases; unmatched junction bases: 6. CDR3 sequence reads: CAISPPGLASYNEQFF. The CDR3 DNA is TGTGCCATCAGCCCCCCGGGACTAGCCTCCTACAATGAGCAGTTCTTC.

The chain carries TRBV7-9 and TRBJ1-4; D uncertain. The CDR3 runs 12 residues. Germline CDR1 SEHNR, CDR2 FQNEAQ (reference sequence). Trimming removed 5 bases at V and 8 bases at J, with 9 bases between. DNA for the CDR3: TGTGCCAGCAGCAGACCCCCGGAAAAACTGTTTTTT. It encodes CASSRPPEKLFF.

The rearrangement uses TRBV19 and TRBJ2-7; 8 nucleotides match TRBD1. Germline V gives CDR1 LNHDA, CDR2 SQIVND (reference sequence). After removal of 5 bases from V and 2 bases from J, the junction contained 8 bases not matched to a gene. The CDR3 runs 15 residues. Here the CDR3 DNA reads TGTGCCAGTAGTCTCCAGGGGGCGCTTGCCTACGAGCAGTACTTC. Protein product: CASSLQGALAYEQYF.